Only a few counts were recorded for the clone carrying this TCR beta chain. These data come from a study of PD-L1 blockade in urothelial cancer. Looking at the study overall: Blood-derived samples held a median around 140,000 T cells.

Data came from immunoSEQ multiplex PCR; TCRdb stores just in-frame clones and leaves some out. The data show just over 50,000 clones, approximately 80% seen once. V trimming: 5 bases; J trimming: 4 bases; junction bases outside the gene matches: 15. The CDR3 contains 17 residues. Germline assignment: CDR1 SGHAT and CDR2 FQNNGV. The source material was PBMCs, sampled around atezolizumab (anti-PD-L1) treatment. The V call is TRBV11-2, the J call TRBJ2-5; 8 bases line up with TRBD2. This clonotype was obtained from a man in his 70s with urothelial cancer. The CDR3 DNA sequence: TGTGCCAGCAGCCACCCCCTTGACGGGGGGGCCGTAGAGACCCAGTACTTC. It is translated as CASSHPLDGGAVETQYF.